This is a list of T cell receptor beta chains from one sample in a study of STAT3 mutations in large granular lymphocyte leukemia. Produced via immunoSEQ multiplex PCR; TCRdb's table is partial and in-frame only. The sample includes about 6,000 clones, about a third of them seen just once. The material sequenced was peripheral blood mononuclear cells. These receptor sequences come from a woman in her forties with T-cell large granular lymphocyte leukemia. Some clones in this sample may be carry-over from other donors' samples. Each CDR3 is given without its conserved first and last residue. Only some rows state a clone size, as once, few, many or a class for expanded clones.

few	TRBV2	ASAGMNEKLF
.	TRBV2	ASKQQLAGFGKQY
.	TRBV13	ASSLPLAESYEQY
few	TRBV7-9	ASSLVSGSHSEQY
few	TRBV15	ATSRDTGRGEQY
few	TRBV15	ATSMDRTGNTIY
few	TRBV30	AWSEWQGVGEQY
.	TRBV5-1	ASSPSWSPSVDEQF
.	TRBV4-3	ASSQELADSYNEKLF
.	TRBV25-1	ASSRTGDSTEAF
.	TRBV4-3	ASSQDRDYYEQY
.	TRBV11-2	ASSLGAASEQY
few	TRBV18	ASSQGLQETQY
.	TRBV4-3	ASSLGTGSYEQY
few	TRBV30	AWTRQGWTEAF
.	TRBV18	ASSPIQGGEF
few	TRBV18	ASSPRGRSLILGEQY
.	TRBV19	ASSIPPADYT
.	TRBV7-9	ASSLVPVSSGANVLT
.	TRBV30	AWRVPGRGPGYT
few	TRBV30	AWSGRRAGGTDTQY
.	TRBV7-3	ASSLGGQTEAF
.	TRBV2	ASSVGQPSYEQY
.	TRBV19	ASSFRWGRTNEKLF
few	TRBV27	ASSQGQDPYNEQF
few	TRBV7-9	ASSLGQGNYGYT
.	TRBV19	ASSSYRGRTEAF
.	TRBV5-1	ASSLAQSLNEKLF
.	TRBV18	ASSPSVRGTEAF
few	TRBV5-1	ASSLQDREKDTQY
few	TRBV9	ASSVEPLVTEAF
.	TRBV13	ASSLERHGQGTYEQY
.	TRBV27	ASRETGGISQPQH
.	TRBV19	ASTFSGGFTEQY
.	TRBV7-3	ASSLPGALTTTLY
.	TRBV4-3	ASSQGSGDGYT
few	TRBV13	ASSYPGQGIDGYT
.	TRBV7-9	ASSLRQMANEKLF
.	TRBV6-1	ASSEGGHGAF
few	TRBV5-1	ASSPGTDTYGYT
few	TRBV18	ASSPPYWGDTEAF
few	TRBV6-4	ASSLAGGTDTQY
.	TRBV5-1	ASSRDNQYGYT